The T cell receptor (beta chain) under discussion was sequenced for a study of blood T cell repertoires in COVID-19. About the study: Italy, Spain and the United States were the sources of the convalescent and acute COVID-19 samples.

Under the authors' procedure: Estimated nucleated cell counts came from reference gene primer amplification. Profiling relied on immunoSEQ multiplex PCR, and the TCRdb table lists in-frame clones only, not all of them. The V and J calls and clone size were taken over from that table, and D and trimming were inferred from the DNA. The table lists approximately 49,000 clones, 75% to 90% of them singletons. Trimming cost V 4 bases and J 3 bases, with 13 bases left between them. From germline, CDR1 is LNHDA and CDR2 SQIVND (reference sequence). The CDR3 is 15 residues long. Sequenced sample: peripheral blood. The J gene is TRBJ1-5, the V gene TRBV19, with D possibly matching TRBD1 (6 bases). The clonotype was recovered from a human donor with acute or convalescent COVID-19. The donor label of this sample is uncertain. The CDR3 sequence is CASSKLRDNNQPQHF. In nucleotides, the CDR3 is TGTGCCAGTAGTAAGCTCCGGGACAACAATCAGCCCCAGCATTTT.